The clone carrying this T cell receptor (beta chain) was counted ten times or more. Its antigen is undetermined. This entry belongs to a study of T cells after yellow fever vaccination. Study-wide points: Weaker overall, the secondary response nonetheless peaked faster (day 5 versus 15). A large majority of primary-vaccination clones showed up again after the booster (approximately 95% CD4, about 87% CD8).

By 5'RACE template switching, TCR cDNA was produced, with a universal primer site and UMIs added in the process. TCRdb recomputed calls from the 5' RACE reads with MiXCR, one row per CDR3 protein. The top ten hold under 20% of the sample, which has 250,000 or so distinct CDR3 sequences, around 3.5% seen once. Germline V gene data show CDR1 as SGHVS and CDR2 as FNYEAQ. This CDR3 is 13 amino acids long. The germline V and J ends were trimmed by 5 bases and 3 bases, with 11 bases remaining between them. This rearrangement joins TRBV7-6 to TRBJ2-7; perhaps TRBD1 as D (6 bases). The starting material was PBMCs, obtained 15 days after the yellow fever booster vaccination. The receptor was derived from a man younger than 35 who received the YFV17D yellow fever vaccine. In nucleotides, the CDR3 is TGTGCCAGCAGCCAAGCACAGGGCTACGAGCAGTACTTC. This sequence encodes CASSQAQGYEQYF.